The 25 T cell receptor beta chains listed next were all sequenced from one sample in a study of a mutant IDH1 vaccine in newly diagnosed glioma. Time point noted: week 47, end of study. Alongside topical imiquimod, each dose of vaccine comprised 300 ug of mutant IDH1 20-mer peptide. These receptors have no identified antigens. The protocol was immunoSEQ multiplex PCR, while the TCRdb copy is restricted to in-frame clones and leaves out a portion. The sample shows under 40,000 clones, about 92% of them seen only once. Sequenced material: PBMCs, taken from a glioma patient whose treatment included an IDH1 peptide vaccine. The receptors originated from a man aged 40-49 years with glioma.

V gene TRBV28 combines with J gene TRBJ1-5; D is uncertain. V shed 5 bases and J shed 1 base, with 15 bases lying between them. Per germline, CDR1 MDHEN and CDR2 SYDVKM. CDR3 length equals 16 residues. CDR3 coding DNA: TGTGCCAGCAGTCCTCGGGGTTTCAAAAGCAATCAGCCCCAGCATTTT. Translating gives CASSPRGFKSNQPQHF.

The chain uses TRBV6-4 and TRBJ2-5; TRBD2 matches at 7 bases. Germline V gene data show CDR1 as MRHNA and CDR2 as SNTAGT. After removal of 6 bases from V and 5 bases from J, the junction contained 15 bases not matched to a gene. The CDR3 is 16 amino acids. The CDR3 DNA sequence: TGTGCCAGCAGCCCCAGCGGGACGGCCGCAGGGGAGACCCAGTACTTC. Its protein product is CASSPSGTAAGETQYF.

The rearrangement uses TRBV18 and TRBJ1-4; D is ambiguous. The CDR3 length is 15 residues. V lost 3 bases and J lost 4, with 12 bases in between. In germline, CDR1 is KGHSH, CDR2 LQKENI. CDR3 protein: CASSPQEGVNEKLFF. The DNA of the CDR3 is TGTGCCAGCTCACCTCAAGAGGGAGTTAATGAAAAACTGTTTTTT.

This chain connects TRBV5-6 to TRBJ2-1, with D perhaps TRBD2 (5 bases). V was trimmed by 0 bases and J by 0 bases, leaving 16 bases between them. Per the germline V gene, CDR1 is SGHDT and CDR2 is YYEEEE. The CDR3 has 18 amino acids. CDR3 amino acids: CASSLVLTGSPSYNEQFF. CDR3 coding DNA: TGTGCCAGCAGCTTGGTTTTGACGGGGTCCCCCTCCTACAATGAGCAGTTCTTC. The variable domain in full, completed from reference TRBV5-6 and TRBJ2-1, reads DAGVTQSPTHLIKTRGQQVTLRCSPKSGHDTVSWYQQALGQGPQFIFQYYEEEERQRGNFPDRFSGHQFPNYSSELNVNALLLGDSALYLCASSLVLTGSPSYNEQFFGPGTRLTVL.

This chain connects TRBV19 to TRBJ2-3; a possible D gene is TRBD2 (5 bases). V was pared by 2 bases and J by 5 bases, with 8 bases between. CDR1 is LNHDA and CDR2 is SQIVND in the germline V gene (reference sequence). This CDR3 contains 13 residues. CDR3 sequence reads: CASSILAGDTQYF. The CDR3 DNA reads TGTGCCAGTAGTATACTGGCGGGAGATACGCAGTATTTT. The entire variable domain, with the rest obtained from reference TRBV19 and TRBJ2-3, is as follows: DGGITQSPKYLFRKEGQNVTLSCEQNLNHDAMYWYRQDPGQGLRLIYYSQIVNDFQKGDIAEGYSVSREKKESFPLTVTSAQKNPTAFYLCASSILAGDTQYFGPGTRLTVL.

The rearrangement joins TRBV5-1 to TRBJ1-4; TRBD1 agrees at 8 bases. The CDR3 has 15 residues. The ends lost 4 bases at V and 6 bases at J; junction bases unmatched: 8. Germline CDR1 is SGHRS and CDR2 is YFSETQ. The CDR3 DNA reads as TGCGCCAGCAGCCTCGACAGGGGAATAGATGAAAAACTGTTTTTT. Its protein is CASSLDRGIDEKLFF.

The V call is TRBV5-1, the J call TRBJ2-3; maybe TRBD2 (7 bases). Germline lookup yields CDR1 SGHRS and CDR2 YFSETQ. The V and J ends lost 0 bases and 2 bases respectively, with 10 bases between them. The CDR3 is 15 amino acids. The CDR3 region is CASSLAGGSTDTQYF. CDR3 in DNA: TGCGCCAGCAGCTTGGCGGGGGGCTCCACAGATACGCAGTATTTT.

The chain employs TRBV27 and TRBJ2-7; the match to TRBD1 covers 9 bases. CDR3 length: 17 residues. The V and J ends lost 0 bases and 7 bases, in that order; junction bases with no gene match: 13. Germline V CDR1 and CDR2: MNHEY, SMNVEV (reference sequence). This chain's CDR3 is CASSLSPFTGTGYEQYF. The CDR3, as DNA: TGTGCCAGCAGTTTATCCCCCTTCACTGGGACAGGGTATGAGCAGTACTTC.

V and J are TRBV10-3 and TRBJ2-6; no clear D. The CDR3 runs to 14 residues. V was pared by 10 bases and J by 0 bases, with 10 bases between. Germline V gene data show CDR1 as ENHRY and CDR2 as SYGVKD. As DNA, the CDR3 is TGTGCCACCCCCGTCGTCTCTGGGGCCAACGTCCTGACTTTC. Protein product: CATPVVSGANVLTF.

The chain combines TRBV11-2 with TRBJ2-3; D is perhaps TRBD1 (6 bases). The CDR3 runs to 15 residues. V was trimmed by 1 base and J by 0 bases, leaving 8 bases between them. The germline V gene has CDR1 SGHAT and CDR2 FQNNGV. The CDR3, as DNA: TGTGCCAGCAGCTTAGCGGACAGAAGCACAGATACGCAGTATTTT. As protein: CASSLADRSTDTQYF.

This sequence joins TRBV2 and TRBJ2-5; a weak D match, TRBD2 (6 bases). Germline loops: CDR1 SNHLY, CDR2 FYNNEI. Trimming removed 3 bases at V and 5 bases at J, with 16 bases between. The CDR3 runs 15 residues. CDR3 in amino acids: CASSEGGAGWETQYF. The CDR3 DNA reads TGTGCCAGCAGTGAGGGCGGGGCTGGATGGGAGACCCAGTACTTC.

V and J are TRBV6-6 and TRBJ2-1; TRBD1 agrees at 7 bases. This CDR3 region has 16 residues. Germline CDR1 and CDR2: MNHNY and SVGAGI (reference sequence). V was clipped by 5 bases and J by 7 bases; unmatched bases: 14. The CDR3 here is CASSLLGDSSQNEQFF. The CDR3 DNA reads as TGTGCCAGCAGTCTACTCGGGGACAGCAGTCAAAATGAGCAGTTCTTC.

The chain is built from TRBV4-1 and TRBJ1-1, with a weak D call TRBD1 (6 bases). Germline CDR1 and CDR2: MGHRA and YSYEKL. This CDR3 spans 16 amino acids. Trimming stripped 3 bases from V and 0 bases from J, with 14 bases between. The CDR3 DNA is TGCGCCAGCAGCCAGTCCACAGGGCCGATGAACACTGAAGCTTTCTTT. This encodes CASSQSTGPMNTEAFF.

The V and J genes are TRBV28 and TRBJ1-4; D perhaps matches TRBD1 (6 bases). The germline V and J ends were trimmed by 7 bases and 6 bases, with 15 bases remaining between them. Germline assignment: CDR1 MDHEN and CDR2 SYDVKM. CDR3 length: 14 residues. In DNA form, the CDR3 reads TGTGCCAGCACCGGACCACAGGGATATGAAAAACTGTTTTTT. It codes for CASTGPQGYEKLFF.

In this sample, this clone turned up once. V is TRBV5-4 and J is TRBJ2-5, with 8 bases fitting TRBD1. This CDR3 contains 14 residues. CDR1 is SGHNT and CDR2 is YYREEE in the germline V gene (reference sequence). Losses at the gene ends were 1 base for V and 4 bases for J; bases not matched to a gene: 3. This CDR3 reads CASSLQGAGETQYF. Here the CDR3 DNA reads TGTGCCAGCAGCTTGCAGGGGGCTGGAGAGACCCAGTACTTC. Full variable domain (missing parts from reference TRBV5-4 and TRBJ2-5): ETGVTQSPTHLIKTRGQQVTLRCSSQSGHNTVSWYQQALGQGPQFIFQYYREEENGRGNFPPRFSGLQFPNYSSELNVNALELDDSALYLCASSLQGAGETQYFGPGTRLLVL.

The chain uses TRBV6-1 and TRBJ1-2; D is unclear. Trimming took 2 bases from V and 8 from J, leaving 9 bases between them. The CDR3 has 12 amino acids. Germline-derived CDR1 and CDR2 are MNHNS and SASEGT. The CDR3 nucleotides read TGTGCCAGCAGTGAACCGGCGAAAGGCTACACCTTC. Translation gives CASSEPAKGYTF.

The J gene is TRBJ2-7, the V gene TRBV15; the D gene is possibly TRBD1 (6 bases). Germline values: CDR1 LNHNV, CDR2 YYDKDF (reference sequence). The CDR3 runs 15 residues. Between the trimmed V and J ends, which lost 0 bases and 2 bases, there was a span of 11 bases. The CDR3 DNA is TGTGCCACCAGCAGAGACCAGGGGTCCGCCTACGAGCAGTACTTC. Its translation: CATSRDQGSAYEQYF.

This clone was observed a single time. This chain uses TRBV5-6 with TRBJ2-4, with D tentatively TRBD1 (6 bases). The CDR3 is made up of 14 amino acids. Deletions cut 0 bases from V and 7 bases from J, with 11 bases between. CDR1 and CDR2 (germline): SGHDT, YYEEEE. CDR3 loop: CASSLDYRENIQYF. The CDR3 coding sequence is TGTGCCAGCAGCTTGGATTACAGGGAGAACATTCAGTACTTC.

The chain couples TRBV7-6 to TRBJ2-1, with unresolved D. Per the germline V gene, CDR1 is SGHVS and CDR2 is FNYEAQ. V was cut by 5 bases and J by 7 bases, with 9 bases left in between. This CDR3 has 12 residues. CDR3 coding DNA: TGTGCCAGCAGCCACCTGGGGAATGAGCAGTTCTTC. Translating it yields CASSHLGNEQFF.

The chain couples TRBV27 to TRBJ1-2; D call uncertain. Germline V gene sequence: CDR1 MNHEY, CDR2 SMNVEV (reference sequence). This CDR3 spans 13 amino acids. V shed 3 bases and J shed 0 bases, with 5 bases lying between them. CDR3 in DNA: TGTGCCAGCAGTTTCAGAACTAACTATGGCTACACCTTC. It codes for CASSFRTNYGYTF.

This clone was seen once. This chain joins TRBV29-1 and TRBJ2-2; D is possibly TRBD2 (5 bases). Trimming cost V 4 bases and J 7 bases, with 13 bases left between them. The CDR3 length is 13 residues. Germline V lookup: CDR1 SQVTM, CDR2 ANQGSEA. CDR3 coding DNA: TGCAGCGTTGTTAGTTCTGGAGGCGGGGAGCTGTTTTTT. Translating gives CSVVSSGGGELFF.

The chain joins TRBV2 to TRBJ1-1; TRBD1 matches at 9 bases. The junction had 5 bases not matched to a gene; V was cut back by 0 bases and J by 3 bases. Germline V lookup: CDR1 SNHLY, CDR2 FYNNEI. The CDR3 is 16 amino acids. The DNA for the CDR3 is TGTGCCAGCAGTGAAGCGCGGGGACAGGGTGACACTGAAGCTTTCTTT. Its translation is CASSEARGQGDTEAFF.

This chain uses TRBV2 with TRBJ2-3; 8 positions agree with TRBD2. Germline-derived CDR1 and CDR2 are SNHLY and FYNNEI. CDR3 length equals 15 residues. The V segment lost 8 bases and the J segment 0 bases; nucleotides outside the gene matches: 7. The CDR3 DNA reads as TGTGCCAGCGAACGGTCTAGCGGGAGCACAGATACGCAGTATTTT. This encodes CASERSSGSTDTQYF.

The V and J genes are TRBV5-6 and TRBJ1-6; D gene ambiguous. The CDR3 loop spans 13 amino acids. The V gene lost 0 bases and the J gene lost 7 bases, with 5 bases spanning the gap. The germline CDR1 and CDR2 sequences are SGHDT and YYEEEE. This CDR3 is CASSLGHNSPLHF. Here the CDR3 DNA reads TGTGCCAGCAGCTTGGGACACAATTCACCCCTCCACTTT.

The chain uses TRBV4-1 and TRBJ2-3; D is uncertain. The germline V and J ends were trimmed by 1 base and 8 bases, with 13 bases remaining between them. Germline V gives CDR1 MGHRA, CDR2 YSYEKL. CDR3 length: 14 residues. CDR3 loop: CASSQVYLPSTQYF. The DNA of the CDR3 is TGCGCCAGCAGCCAAGTCTATCTGCCCTCTACGCAGTATTTT.